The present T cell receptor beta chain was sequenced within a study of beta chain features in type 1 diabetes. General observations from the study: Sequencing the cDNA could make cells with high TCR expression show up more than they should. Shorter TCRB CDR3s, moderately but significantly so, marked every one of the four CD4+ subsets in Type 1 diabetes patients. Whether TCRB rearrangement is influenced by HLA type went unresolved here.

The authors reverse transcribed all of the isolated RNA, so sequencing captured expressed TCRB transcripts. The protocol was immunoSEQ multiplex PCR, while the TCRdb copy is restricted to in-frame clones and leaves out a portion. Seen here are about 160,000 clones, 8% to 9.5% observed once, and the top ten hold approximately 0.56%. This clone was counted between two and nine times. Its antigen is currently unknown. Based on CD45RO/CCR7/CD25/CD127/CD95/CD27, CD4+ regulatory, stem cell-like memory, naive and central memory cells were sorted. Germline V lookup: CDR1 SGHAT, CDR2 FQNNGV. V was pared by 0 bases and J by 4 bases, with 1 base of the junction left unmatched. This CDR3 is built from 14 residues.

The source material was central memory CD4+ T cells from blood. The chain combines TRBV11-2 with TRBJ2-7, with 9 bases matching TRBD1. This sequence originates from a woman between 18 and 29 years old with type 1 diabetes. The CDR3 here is CASSLEDRGYEQYF. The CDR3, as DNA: TGTGCCAGCAGCTTAGAGGACAGGGGTTACGAGCAGTACTTC.